Listed here are 26 T cell receptor beta chains from one sample, sequenced in a study of cytotoxic CD8 clonotypes in ibrutinib-treated CLL. Method: immunoSEQ multiplex PCR; TCRdb's copy keeps in-frame clones and lacks some. The data hold 160,000 or so clones, with more than 70% observed a single time. Specimen: PBMCs, collected at disease progression, from a patient treated with ibrutinib. These receptors came from a human donor with chronic lymphocytic leukemia.

The rearrangement joins TRBV6-5 to TRBJ2-7; 7 bases line up with TRBD1. J was trimmed by 4 bases and V by 5 bases; bases with no gene match: 8. The CDR3 has 14 residues. Looked up from germline, CDR1 is MNHEY and CDR2 is SVGAGI. CDR3 residues: CASSADRVPYEQYF. Written as DNA, the CDR3 is TGTGCCAGCAGTGCTGACAGGGTTCCATACGAGCAGTACTTC.

The rearrangement links TRBV18 to TRBJ1-1; D remains ambiguous. Germline values: CDR1 KGHSH, CDR2 LQKENI. The CDR3 length is 16 residues. The V end was cut by 2 bases, the J end by 5 bases, with 18 bases between. The CDR3 loop reads CASSPSIGSMGTEAFF. The CDR3 DNA reads as TGTGCCAGCTCACCAAGTATAGGCAGCATGGGGACTGAAGCTTTCTTT.

The V call is TRBV30, the J call TRBJ2-2, with D possibly matching TRBD2 (6 bases). Germline CDR1 is GTSNPN and CDR2 is SVGIG (reference sequence). The CDR3 consists of 15 residues. V lost 1 base and J 2 bases, leaving 11 bases between the germline ends. The CDR3 bases are TGTGCCTGGAGTGAGGTTAGCGGCAACACCGGGGAGCTGTTTTTT. Its protein product is CAWSEVSGNTGELFF.

The gene calls are TRBV6-5 and TRBJ2-1, with 8 bases identical to TRBD2. The germline V gene has CDR1 MNHEY and CDR2 SVGAGI. After removal of 4 bases from V and 12 bases from J, the junction contained 14 bases not matched to a gene. The CDR3 has 15 amino acids. The CDR3 DNA is TGTGCCAGCAGTTTGACTGGCGGGAGGTCTGAAGGGCAGTTCTTC. Protein product: CASSLTGGRSEGQFF.

CDR3 sequence: CAWSTAWGGHTDTQYF. DNA of the CDR3: TGTGCCTGGAGTACCGCATGGGGGGGTCACACAGATACGCAGTATTTT. The V call is TRBV30, the J call TRBJ2-3, with 7 nucleotides matching TRBD2. Germline CDR1 GTSNPN, CDR2 SVGIG (reference sequence). This CDR3 comprises 16 residues. V shed 2 bases, J shed 2 bases, and the junction held 10 bases outside the gene matches.

The chain is built from TRBV6-5 and TRBJ2-2; D remains ambiguous. The length of the CDR3 is 13 residues. In germline, CDR1 is MNHEY, CDR2 SVGAGI. Trimming pared 5 bases from V and 5 bases from J, leaving 9 bases between. The CDR3 protein is CASSNRGTGELFF. The DNA of the CDR3 is TGTGCCAGCAGTAACCGAGGTACCGGGGAGCTGTTTTTT.

This chain uses TRBV7-2 with TRBJ2-6; D remains unclear. V lost 4 bases to trimming and J lost 0 bases, with 16 bases between them. Germline CDR1 is SGHTA and CDR2 is FQGNSA. The CDR3 runs 18 residues. CDR3 loop: CASSSSRPKSSGANVLTF. The CDR3, as DNA: TGTGCCAGCAGCTCCTCCAGACCTAAAAGCTCTGGGGCCAACGTCCTGACTTTC.

The rearrangement uses TRBV7-8 and TRBJ2-7; tentatively, D is TRBD1 (6 bases). Trimming took 5 bases from V and 0 from J, leaving 17 bases between them. The CDR3 extends over 16 amino acids. The germline V gene has CDR1 SGHVS and CDR2 FQNEAQ. CDR3 loop: CASSLTLRDNSYEQYF. CDR3 DNA: TGTGCCAGCAGCCTTACCCTTCGGGACAACTCCTACGAGCAGTACTTC.

The rearrangement joins TRBV10-3 to TRBJ2-7, with 12 positions matching TRBD2. CDR1 and CDR2 from the germline V gene are ENHRY and SYGVKD. The V and J ends lost 6 bases and 1 base, in that order; junction bases with no gene match: 4. CDR3 size: 15 residues. The CDR3 loop reads CAISLTSGRSYEQYF. Written as DNA, the CDR3 is TGTGCCATCAGCCTGACTAGCGGGAGATCCTACGAGCAGTACTTC.

This sequence joins TRBV5-3 and TRBJ2-3, with TRBD1 identical over 10 bases. TRBV5-3 is assigned to the ORF class and has an uncertain function. V shed 6 bases, J shed 6 bases, and the junction held 10 bases outside the gene matches. This CDR3 is 15 amino acids long. The CDR3 protein is CARTNRDRGSDTQYF. CDR3 bases: TGTGCCAGAACCAACCGGGACAGGGGATCCGATACGCAGTATTTT.

The gene calls are TRBV15 and TRBJ2-1, with 13 bases matching TRBD2. Germline V gene data show CDR1 as LNHNV and CDR2 as YYDKDF (reference sequence). Trimming cost V 1 base and J 4 bases; bases outside gene matches: 4. The CDR3 length is 17 residues. The DNA of the CDR3 is TGTGCCACCAGCAGAGGGACTAGCGGGAGACTTTACAATGAGCAGTTCTTC. Its protein is CATSRGTSGRLYNEQFF.

V usage is TRBV5-4 and J usage is TRBJ2-1; TRBD2 is a possible D gene (6 bases). Looked up from germline, CDR1 is SGHNT and CDR2 is YYREEE (reference sequence). CDR3 length: 16 residues. V lost 4 bases and J lost 2, with 16 bases in between. The DNA of the CDR3 is TGTGCCAGCAGCCCGAGTCTAGCGAGAGCCTACAATGAGCAGTTCTTC. Translated: CASSPSLARAYNEQFF.

J is TRBJ1-1 and V is TRBV4-3, with unresolved D. Germline CDR1 and CDR2: LGHNA and YSLEER. This CDR3 region has 13 residues. V dropped 0 bases and J dropped 8 bases, with 10 bases sitting between them. The CDR3 bases are TGCGCCAGCAGCCAAGATCGGGGAAGGGAAGCTTTCTTT. Translated, it gives CASSQDRGREAFF.

This chain links TRBV7-2 with TRBJ2-7; the D gene is possibly TRBD1 (6 bases). The germline V and J ends were trimmed by 2 bases and 3 bases, with 14 bases remaining between them. This CDR3 contains 15 residues. Germline-derived CDR1 and CDR2 are SGHTA and FQGNSA. CDR3 in DNA: TGTGCCAGCAGCTTAATCAGGGGCCAGCTCTACGAGCAGTACTTC. It translates to CASSLIRGQLYEQYF.

V is TRBV9 and J is TRBJ2-7; weak D call: TRBD2 (5 bases). The CDR3 is made up of 14 amino acids. V was trimmed by 0 bases and J by 1 base, leaving 8 bases between them. The germline CDR1 and CDR2 sequences are SGDLS and YYNGEE. Here the CDR3 DNA reads TGTGCCAGCAGCGTAGACCCGGGATCCTACGAGCAGTACTTC. Its protein is CASSVDPGSYEQYF.

About this clone: A read error may account for a junction end that differs from germline. V is TRBV11-1 and J is TRBJ2-3; 9 bases map to TRBD2. Germline V gives CDR1 SGHAT, CDR2 FQDESV (reference sequence). This CDR3 has 16 amino acids. CDR3 DNA: TGTGCCAGCAGCCTAGCGGGATATGGTTACACAGATACGCAGTATTTT. Translated, it gives CASSLAGYGYTDTQYF.

The gene calls are TRBV7-6 and TRBJ1-4, with a weak D call TRBD1 (5 bases). Per germline, CDR1 SGHVS and CDR2 FNYEAQ. Trimming left V 1 base short and J 8 bases short, with 17 bases between. The CDR3 runs to 16 residues. CDR3 coding DNA: TGTGCCAGCAGCTTAGAAGGTGGGGGTCGGTTCGAAAAACTGTTTTTT. Translation gives CASSLEGGGRFEKLFF.

The V gene is TRBV5-1, the J gene TRBJ1-1, with no clear D. CDR1 is SGHRS, CDR2 YFSETQ, per germline. Trimming removed 7 bases from V and 1 base from J, with 14 bases in between. This CDR3 is built from 14 residues. The CDR3 protein is CASGRGVGNTEAFF. The CDR3 nucleotides are TGCGCCAGCGGTCGGGGAGTGGGGAACACTGAAGCTTTCTTT.

This chain links TRBV7-9 with TRBJ1-1; D is ambiguous. CDR1 and CDR2 (germline): SEHNR, FQNEAQ (reference sequence). The germline V and J ends were trimmed by 5 bases and 4 bases, with 11 bases remaining between them. The CDR3 covers 13 residues. CDR3 region: CASSPPYGTEAFF. CDR3 DNA: TGTGCCAGCAGCCCACCCTATGGCACTGAAGCTTTCTTT.

The count of this clone is one. This chain links TRBV6-1 with TRBJ1-4; 7 bases align to TRBD1. Germline V gene lookup returns CDR1 MNHNS and CDR2 SASEGT. Losses at the gene ends were 2 bases for V and 17 bases for J; bases not matched to a gene: 17. The CDR3 spans 15 residues. The CDR3 reads CASSEYTGVSMAPFF. As DNA, the CDR3 is TGTGCCAGCAGTGAATATACAGGGGTCTCGATGGCCCCCTTTTTT.

A word on this clone: Germline and junction disagree at one end, which may indicate a read error. The gene calls are TRBV6-1 and TRBJ2-7; 11 bases fit TRBD2. There are 13 residues in the CDR3. Germline V gene lookup returns CDR1 MNHNS and CDR2 SASEGT. DNA for the CDR3: TGTGCCAGCAGTATACGGCTTAGCGGGAGGGCTCACTTC. The encoded protein is CASSIRLSGRAHF.

The chain has TRBV15 and TRBJ2-1; D uncertain. The CDR3 sequence is 16 residues long. V gave up 3 bases and J gave up 0 bases, with 12 bases separating them. The germline gives CDR1 LNHNV, CDR2 YYDKDF (reference sequence). In DNA form, the CDR3 reads TGTGCCACCAGCAGTAACCTCGAAAACTCCTACAATGAGCAGTTCTTC. Its protein product is CATSSNLENSYNEQFF.

This chain uses TRBV6-1 with TRBJ2-6; tentative D call: TRBD1 (5 bases). The CDR3 is made up of 15 amino acids. Between the trimmed V and J ends, which lost 5 bases and 0 bases, there was a span of 8 bases. Germline V gene sequence: CDR1 MNHNS, CDR2 SASEGT. CDR3 in DNA: TGTGCCAGCAGTATAACAGGCTCTGGGGCCAACGTCCTGACTTTC. Its protein product is CASSITGSGANVLTF.

The gene calls are TRBV11-2 and TRBJ2-1; possible D gene TRBD2, 6 bases. With 5 bases removed from V and 1 base from J, the gap between germline ends came to 15 bases. The CDR3 extends over 16 amino acids. Germline CDR1 and CDR2: SGHAT and FQNNGV. In DNA, the CDR3 is TGTGCCAGCAGCCTCCCGGCTGGGGGGTCCTACAATGAGCAGTTCTTC. Encoded protein: CASSLPAGGSYNEQFF.

The V and J genes are TRBV6-1 and TRBJ2-1; 10 nucleotides align to TRBD1. In germline, CDR1 is MNHNS, CDR2 SASEGT. There are 14 residues in the CDR3. J gave up 3 bases and V 6 bases, and 2 bases lay outside the gene matches. The CDR3 spells CASRGTGVYNEQFF. The CDR3 nucleotides read TGTGCCAGCAGGGGGACAGGGGTCTACAATGAGCAGTTCTTC.

The rearrangement uses TRBV19 and TRBJ2-3, with D perhaps assigned TRBD1 or TRBD2 (5 bases each). V shed 7 bases and J shed 4 bases, with 15 bases lying between them. CDR3 length: 14 residues. From germline, CDR1 is LNHDA and CDR2 SQIVND (reference sequence). The CDR3 loop reads CASTSGPMADTQYF. Here the CDR3 DNA reads TGTGCCAGTACATCGGGACCGATGGCAGATACGCAGTATTTT.